Presented here are 17 T cell receptor beta chains from one specimen sequenced in a study of cytomegalovirus exposure and HLA in healthy donors. PCR amplification relied on 60 Vbeta primers (plus 13 Jbeta primers). Using immunoSEQ multiplex PCR, the repertoire was profiled, and TCRdb retains in-frame clones only, with some absent. Of some 60,000 clones listed, approximately 80% were seen once; the top ten hold nearly 6%. What was sequenced was PBMCs. The receptors come from a male donor in good health and CMV-seronegative.

The V and J genes are TRBV6-1 and TRBJ2-2; TRBD2 matches 9 bases. The CDR3 extends over 18 amino acids. Germline-derived CDR1 and CDR2 are MNHNS and SASEGT. With 0 bases clipped from V and 1 base from J, the junction kept 6 bases outside the gene matches. The CDR3 DNA follows: TGTGCCAGCAGTGAAGCGCTGGCGGGGGGGATGAACACCGGGGAGCTGTTTTTT. It yields the protein CASSEALAGGMNTGELFF.

This clone has just one count. This chain connects TRBV18 to TRBJ2-2; TRBD1 matches at 9 bases. CDR1 is KGHSH and CDR2 is LQKENI in the germline V gene. This CDR3 comprises 15 residues. Trimming at V came to 6 bases and at J to 6 bases, leaving 8 bases not matched to a gene. The CDR3 DNA reads TGTGCCAGCTCCCTGGACAGGGGATTTGCCGGGGAGCTGTTTTTT. Translation gives CASSLDRGFAGELFF. Supplemented by reference TRBV18 and TRBJ2-2, the full variable domain reads NAGVMQNPRHLVRRRGQEARLRCSPMKGHSHVYWYRQLPEEGLKFMVYLQKENIIDESGMPKERFSAEFPKEGPSILRIQQVVRGDSAAYFCASSLDRGFAGELFFGEGSRLTVL.

On this clone: Within the sample, other DNA sequences also encode this same CDR3. In nucleotides, the CDR3 is TGTGCCAGCAGCTTATCCCGGACAGGAATGAACACTGAAGCTTTCTTT. Its protein product is CASSLSRTGMNTEAFF. V gene TRBV7-2 combines with J gene TRBJ1-1, with TRBD1 matching over 7 bases. CDR3 length: 16 residues. Germline CDR1 and CDR2: SGHTA and FQGNSA. The V and J ends lost 2 bases and 0 bases, in that order; junction bases with no gene match: 6.

This clone was seen a few times. The rearrangement links TRBV7-8 to TRBJ1-2; D uncertain. The germline V gene encodes CDR1 SGHVS and CDR2 FQNEAQ. The CDR3 sequence is 16 residues long. V was pared by 6 bases and J by 5 bases, with 22 bases between. CDR3 region: CASSFPLATYDYGYTF. The CDR3 region has the DNA TGTGCCAGCAGTTTTCCCCTCGCCACATACGATTATGGCTACACCTTC. Full variable domain (rest looked up from reference TRBV7-8 and TRBJ1-2): GAGVSQSPRYKVAKRGQDVALRCDPISGHVSLFWYQQALGQGPEFLTYFQNEAQLDKSGLPSDRFFAERPEGSVSTLKIQRTQQEDSAVYLCASSFPLATYDYGYTFGSGTRLTVV.

The chain uses TRBV7-3 and TRBJ1-1; D is unresolved. CDR1 is SGHTA, CDR2 FQGTGA, per germline. Trimming pared 5 bases from V and 1 base from J, leaving 8 bases between. There are 13 residues in the CDR3. The CDR3, as DNA: TGTGCCAGCAGCCCGACTGGGAACACTGAAGCTTTCTTT. It codes for CASSPTGNTEAFF.

This chain joins TRBV5-1 and TRBJ2-5; TRBD2 aligns across 7 bases. The germline V gene has CDR1 SGHRS and CDR2 YFSETQ. This CDR3 has 16 residues. V was pared by 2 bases and J by 5 bases, with 12 bases of the junction left unmatched. The CDR3 DNA reads TGCGCCAGCAGCTTCATACTAGCGAGGGCGGGGGAGACCCAGTACTTC. Protein: CASSFILARAGETQYF.

Only a few counts were recorded for this clone. The chain is built from TRBV5-1 and TRBJ2-7; 10 bases match TRBD1. CDR1 is SGHRS, CDR2 YFSETQ, per germline. Trimming cost V 4 bases and J 6 bases; bases outside gene matches: 7. This CDR3 has 14 amino acids. CDR3 DNA: TGCGCCAGCAGCCTGAGGACAGGGGGAAGCGAGCAGTACTTC. This codes for CASSLRTGGSEQYF.

The chain carries TRBV5-1 and TRBJ2-5; 10 bases are shared with TRBD2. V dropped 4 bases and J dropped 5; count of bases not matched to a gene: 8. Looked up from germline, CDR1 is SGHRS and CDR2 is YFSETQ. The CDR3 is 15 amino acids. This chain's CDR3 is CASSLEFSGGETQYF. The CDR3 bases are TGCGCCAGCAGCCTCGAATTTAGCGGGGGGGAGACCCAGTACTTC.

The chain links TRBV7-9 to TRBJ1-6; D is ambiguous. This CDR3 has 14 amino acids. Between the trimmed V and J ends, which lost 5 bases and 10 bases, there was a span of 15 bases. Germline-derived CDR1 and CDR2 are SEHNR and FQNEAQ (reference sequence). The DNA of the CDR3 is TGTGCCAGCAGCCAGGCCCGGTTTCTATCACCCCTCCACTTT. Encoded protein: CASSQARFLSPLHF.

V gene TRBV6-5 combines with J gene TRBJ1-6; D ambiguous. Trimming stripped 4 bases from V and 6 bases from J, with 10 bases between. CDR3 size: 14 residues. Germline CDR1 reads MNHEY; CDR2 reads SVGAGI. In nucleotides, the CDR3 is TGTGCCAGCAGTTTAGGCGGAACTAATTCACCCCTCCACTTT. Translating gives CASSLGGTNSPLHF.

The V gene is TRBV5-1, the J gene TRBJ2-3; 9 nucleotides line up with TRBD2. This CDR3 spans 16 amino acids. Germline CDR1 and CDR2: SGHRS and YFSETQ. V lost 6 bases to trimming and J lost 1 base; unmatched junction nucleotides: 9. CDR3 residues: CASTPRIAGGTDTQYF. DNA for the CDR3: TGCGCCAGCACACCACGGATAGCGGGGGGCACAGATACGCAGTATTTT.

J is TRBJ2-1 and V is TRBV5-4; D possibly corresponds to TRBD1 (6 bases). The V gene lost 0 bases and the J gene lost 0 bases, with 7 bases spanning the gap. This CDR3 has 15 amino acids. Germline-derived CDR1 and CDR2 are SGHNT and YYREEE (reference sequence). In DNA form, the CDR3 reads TGTGCCAGCAGCTTGGCGGACAGCTCCTACAATGAGCAGTTCTTC. Translating it yields CASSLADSSYNEQFF.

The rearrangement joins TRBV6-5 to TRBJ2-3; TRBD2 matches at 11 bases. CDR3 length: 13 residues. The trim removed 6 bases at V and 6 bases at J, leaving 2 bases unmatched. The V gene's germline CDR1 is MNHEY and CDR2 SVGAGI. This CDR3 reads CASSASGGDTQYF. The CDR3 bases are TGTGCCAGCAGCGCTAGCGGGGGGGATACGCAGTATTTT.

The chain couples TRBV7-2 to TRBJ2-1; D gene uncertain. Trimming shortened V by 6 bases and J by 4 bases, and 7 bases separated the two germline ends. CDR1 is SGHTA, CDR2 FQGNSA, per germline. The CDR3 is made up of 12 amino acids. For the CDR3, the DNA is TGTGCCAGCAGTCTACAGTACAATGAGCAGTTCTTC. It specifies CASSLQYNEQFF.

V and J are TRBV5-6 and TRBJ1-2, with 9 bases that match TRBD1. There are 18 residues in the CDR3. Germline V gene sequence: CDR1 SGHDT, CDR2 YYEEEE. V lost 5 bases and J lost 0; bases outside the gene matches: 14. CDR3 region: CASRLYRDRVYPNYGYTF. CDR3 DNA: TGTGCCAGCAGACTATACCGGGACAGGGTATATCCTAACTATGGCTACACCTTC.

J is TRBJ2-7 and V is TRBV18; 8 bases line up with TRBD1. This CDR3 has 15 amino acids. V lost 0 bases to trimming and J lost 0 bases; unmatched junction nucleotides: 1. CDR1 KGHSH and CDR2 LQKENI come from the germline V gene. CDR3 protein: CASSPPGTGSYEQYF. CDR3 DNA sequence: TGTGCCAGCTCACCACCCGGGACAGGCTCCTACGAGCAGTACTTC.

The chain carries TRBV7-9 and TRBJ1-2; maybe TRBD1 (6 bases). V lost 2 bases and J 3 bases, leaving 7 bases between the germline ends. The CDR3 has 13 residues. The germline CDR1 and CDR2 sequences are SEHNR and FQNEAQ (reference sequence). DNA of the CDR3: TGTGCCAGCAGCTTATCAGGGGACTATGGCTACACCTTC. It encodes CASSLSGDYGYTF.